This passage covers 32 T cell receptor beta chains from one sample sequenced in a study of shared clonotypes between healthy human individuals. Positive CCR7 selection of CD45RO-negative cells yielded the naive CD8 cells, and terminally differentiated effector memory CD45RA+ cells were excluded. Generated by immunoSEQ multiplex PCR, the TCRdb table keeps only in-frame clones and is missing some. The sample shows over 750,000 clones, 96% of them seen only once. Source material: naive CD8+ T cells sorted from blood. These receptors originate from a man under 40 in good health.

V usage is TRBV4-3 and J usage is TRBJ2-7; 12 bases match TRBD2. V trimming: 0 bases; J trimming: 5 bases; junction bases outside the gene matches: 11. Looked up from germline, CDR1 is LGHNA and CDR2 is YSLEER. This CDR3 is 18 amino acids long. CDR3 amino acids: CASSQDEGGLAGINEQYF. Here the CDR3 DNA reads TGCGCCAGCAGCCAAGACGAGGGTGGACTAGCGGGAATCAACGAGCAGTACTTC.

The chain uses TRBV10-3 and TRBJ2-2, with 8 bases that match TRBD1. Germline V gives CDR1 ENHRY, CDR2 SYGVKD. Unmatched junction bases numbered 13, after V lost 10 bases and J lost 0 bases. The CDR3 spans 17 residues. CDR3 residues: CATSGTGGHPNTGELFF. Here the CDR3 DNA reads TGTGCCACTTCCGGGACAGGAGGTCATCCGAACACCGGGGAGCTGTTTTTT.

The rearrangement links TRBV29-1 to TRBJ1-1; unclear D gene. Germline V CDR1 and CDR2: SQVTM, ANQGSEA. CDR3 size: 13 residues. V was trimmed by 2 bases and J by 1 base, leaving 8 bases between them. CDR3 coding DNA: TGCAGCGTTGAAACGGATACGAACACTGAAGCTTTCTTT. Translation: CSVETDTNTEAFF.

The rearrangement uses TRBV9 and TRBJ1-3; perhaps TRBD1 as D (5 bases). Per germline, CDR1 SGDLS and CDR2 YYNGEE. The CDR3 is 14 amino acids. Trimming removed 7 bases at V and 4 bases at J, with 15 bases between. This chain's CDR3 is CASEGGASGNTIYF. The CDR3 DNA reads as TGTGCCAGCGAAGGAGGGGCATCAGGAAACACCATATATTTT.

The rearrangement joins TRBV19 to TRBJ2-7; the D is unclear. Deletions cut 6 bases from V and 4 bases from J, with 19 bases between. The CDR3 runs to 15 residues. Germline CDR1 LNHDA, CDR2 SQIVND (reference sequence). The CDR3 region has the DNA TGTGCCAGTAGCCACCGAACAACGAGATTATACGAGCAGTACTTC. Protein product: CASSHRTTRLYEQYF.

This clone has just one count. The rearrangement links TRBV6-5 to TRBJ2-7, with D maybe TRBD2 (6 bases). Germline loops: CDR1 MNHEY, CDR2 SVGAGI. Trimming cost V 5 bases and J 5 bases, with 16 bases left between them. CDR3 length equals 14 residues. DNA of the CDR3: TGTGCCAGCAGTCGACTAGAGGCTTCGGACGAGCAGTACTTC. It encodes CASSRLEASDEQYF.

The genes are TRBV5-1 and TRBJ1-4; weak D call: TRBD1 (6 bases). The CDR3 is 18 residues long. Trimming cost V 0 bases and J 6 bases, with 21 bases left between them. Germline CDR1 is SGHRS and CDR2 is YFSETQ. The CDR3 reads CASSLVQGLFRDDEKLFF. CDR3 coding DNA: TGCGCCAGCAGCTTGGTTCAGGGGTTATTTAGGGACGATGAAAAACTGTTTTTT.

This clone was recorded only once. V is TRBV27 and J is TRBJ1-5; D gene unclear. Looked up from germline, CDR1 is MNHEY and CDR2 is SMNVEV (reference sequence). The CDR3 has 13 residues. V was cut by 1 base and J by 7 bases, with 8 bases left in between. In nucleotides, the CDR3 is TGTGCCAGCAGTTTATTTGGGTCGCAGCCCCAGCATTTT. Amino acid sequence: CASSLFGSQPQHF.

V and J are TRBV7-6 and TRBJ2-7, with D perhaps being TRBD1 or TRBD2 (5 bases each). This CDR3 has 14 amino acids. V was shortened by 4 bases and J by 6 bases, with 16 bases between the two germline ends. Germline lookup yields CDR1 SGHVS and CDR2 FNYEAQ. CDR3 nucleotide sequence: TGTGCCAGCAGCTCAACCGGGACGGCGGGCGAGCAGTACTTC. Its protein is CASSSTGTAGEQYF.

The chain combines TRBV11-3 with TRBJ2-1; no definite D call. V lost 3 bases to trimming and J lost 4 bases, with 4 bases between them. CDR3 length: 12 residues. Germline V lookup: CDR1 SGHNT, CDR2 YENEEA. CDR3 DNA: TGTGCCAGCAGCTTCGGATACAATGAGCAGTTCTTC. It encodes CASSFGYNEQFF.

Only one count was recorded for this clone. V gene TRBV10-2 combines with J gene TRBJ1-2; no definite D call. The CDR3 runs to 12 residues. V was pared by 3 bases and J by 8 bases, with 10 bases between. CDR1 and CDR2 (germline): WSHSY, SAAADI. CDR3 sequence (DNA): TGCGCCAGCAGTGAAGGATCGCAGGGCTACACCTTC. This gives the protein CASSEGSQGYTF.

V usage is TRBV7-9 and J usage is TRBJ1-1, with D hard to call. This CDR3 contains 14 residues. V was trimmed by 5 bases and J by 11 bases, leaving 21 bases between them. Germline CDR1 SEHNR, CDR2 FQNEAQ (reference sequence). The CDR3 protein is CASSRNTDESTAFF. In DNA form, the CDR3 reads TGTGCCAGCAGCCGTAATACCGACGAAAGCACGGCTTTCTTT.

The chain links TRBV9 to TRBJ2-1; TRBD2 aligns across 11 bases. The CDR3 runs 15 residues. With 0 bases clipped from V and 9 bases from J, the junction kept 5 bases outside the gene matches. Germline loops: CDR1 SGDLS, CDR2 YYNGEE. Written as DNA, the CDR3 is TGTGCCAGCAGCGTAGCACTAGCGGGAGACCCTGAGCAGTTCTTC. As protein: CASSVALAGDPEQFF.

The chain links TRBV29-1 to TRBJ2-5; 11 bases are shared with TRBD2. The J call may be incorrect, as the DNA end agrees better with TRBJ2-7. CDR3 length equals 14 residues. Germline CDR1 and CDR2: SQVTM and ANQGSEA. The CDR3 nucleotides are TGCAGCGCCACCACTAGCGGGAGAACCTACGAGCAGTACTTC. Protein product: CSATTSGRTYEQYF.

The J gene is TRBJ2-7, the V gene TRBV29-1; 13 bases fit TRBD2. Germline CDR1 and CDR2: SQVTM and ANQGSEA. This CDR3 comprises 20 residues. Trimming removed 0 bases from V and 2 bases from J; junction bases left unmatched: 16. The chain's CDR3 is CSVEEPRNRTSGGVTYEQYF. The CDR3 DNA reads as TGCAGCGTTGAAGAACCAAGAAATCGGACTAGCGGGGGAGTAACCTACGAGCAGTACTTC.

This chain links TRBV27 with TRBJ2-1; no reliable D call. Germline V gene lookup returns CDR1 MNHEY and CDR2 SMNVEV (reference sequence). The CDR3 sequence is 15 residues long. V gave up 3 bases and J gave up 5 bases, with 14 bases separating them. Here the CDR3 DNA reads TGTGCCAGCAGTTTTCCCGGAAGACTTAACAATGAGCAGTTCTTC. It is translated as CASSFPGRLNNEQFF.

The chain joins TRBV15 to TRBJ2-7; a possible D gene is TRBD1 (6 bases). V lost 3 bases and J lost 1, with 16 bases in between. The CDR3 is 16 amino acids. The germline CDR1 and CDR2 sequences are LNHNV and YYDKDF (reference sequence). The CDR3 protein is CATSSQDSPGSYEQYF. DNA for the CDR3: TGTGCCACCAGCAGTCAGGACAGCCCCGGATCCTACGAGCAGTACTTC.

The chain recombines TRBV6-5 with TRBJ2-1, with TRBD1 identical over 8 bases. Germline V gene data show CDR1 as MNHEY and CDR2 as SVGAGI. The junction had 4 bases not matched to a gene; V was cut back by 4 bases and J by 8 bases. The CDR3 runs 13 residues. The CDR3 loop is CASSSQGEDEQFF. The CDR3 coding sequence is TGTGCCAGCAGTTCACAGGGGGAGGATGAGCAGTTCTTC.

The genes are TRBV10-3 and TRBJ2-1; 14 positions match TRBD2. The J segment lost 7 bases and the V segment lost 8 bases, leaving 4 bases of the junction unmatched. Germline V gene sequence: CDR1 ENHRY, CDR2 SYGVKD. This CDR3 spans 14 amino acids. The CDR3 coding sequence is TGTGCCATCCGACTAGCGGGAGGGCATAATGAGCAGTTCTTC. Residues: CAIRLAGGHNEQFF.

The J gene is TRBJ2-4, the V gene TRBV14, with unresolved D. CDR3 length: 16 amino acids. Trimming left V 1 base short and J 6 bases short, with 16 bases between. Germline values: CDR1 SGHDN, CDR2 FVKESK. DNA of the CDR3: TGTGCCAGCAGCCAAGCCGGTGGGGTTTTGTTAAACATTCAGTACTTC. As protein: CASSQAGGVLLNIQYF.

A word on this clone: One end of the junction is discordant with germline, which a read error may explain. This chain connects TRBV7-9 to TRBJ2-7; possible D gene TRBD2, 5 bases. The germline gives CDR1 SEHNR, CDR2 FQNEAQ (reference sequence). The CDR3 spans 18 residues. The CDR3 region has the DNA TGTGCCAGCAGCCTAGCCGGAGGACCGAAAGGAAGCTCCTACGAGCAGTACTTC. It translates to CASSLAGGPKGSSYEQYF.

The J gene is TRBJ2-7, the V gene TRBV25-1, with 9 positions matching TRBD1. The length of the CDR3 is 18 residues. Germline V gene sequence: CDR1 MGHDK, CDR2 SYGVNS. V was clipped by 1 base and J by 3 bases; unmatched bases: 13. CDR3 amino acids: CASSELGVGGTGNYEQYF. DNA of the CDR3: TGTGCCAGCAGTGAATTAGGTGTTGGGGGGACAGGGAACTACGAGCAGTACTTC.

The rearrangement joins TRBV5-6 to TRBJ2-7; D is uncertain. The CDR3 sequence is 14 residues long. Between the trimmed V and J ends, which lost 4 bases and 3 bases, there was a span of 14 bases. CDR1 is SGHDT and CDR2 is YYEEEE in the germline V gene. CDR3 nucleotide sequence: TGTGCCAGCAGCCGAGATTCACAGCTCTACGAGCAGTACTTC. Translation gives CASSRDSQLYEQYF.

Points on this clone: Other DNA sequences of this sample code for an identical CDR3. The chain combines TRBV5-1 with TRBJ2-7; 11 bases fit TRBD2. Germline V gene sequence: CDR1 SGHRS, CDR2 YFSETQ. V dropped 3 bases and J dropped 0; count of bases not matched to a gene: 2. This CDR3 is 15 amino acids long. CDR3 sequence (DNA): TGCGCCAGCAGCTGGACTAGCGGGTCCTCCTACGAGCAGTACTTC. It specifies CASSWTSGSSYEQYF.

This clone is a singleton in its sample. The V gene is TRBV25-1, the J gene TRBJ2-7; TRBD1 or TRBD2 may be the D gene (5 bases each). CDR1 MGHDK and CDR2 SYGVNS come from the germline V gene. The CDR3 length is 15 residues. V shed 4 bases and J shed 4 bases, with 17 bases lying between them. The CDR3 nucleotides read TGTGCCAGCAGTGGGGACCGCTGGGGCCCTTACGAGCAGTACTTC. Protein sequence: CASSGDRWGPYEQYF.

The chain employs TRBV7-9 and TRBJ2-1; 7 nucleotides match TRBD2. Germline V gives CDR1 SEHNR, CDR2 FQNEAQ (reference sequence). The CDR3 length is 13 residues. V lost 6 bases, J lost 7 bases, and 6 bases stayed unmatched. The CDR3 DNA reads TGTGCCAGCAGGGGCGGGAGACCTAATGAGCAGTTCTTC. Its translation is CASRGGRPNEQFF.

The chain uses TRBV30 and TRBJ2-1; possibly TRBD2 for D (5 bases). The CDR3 runs to 13 residues. Germline CDR1 reads GTSNPN; CDR2 reads SVGIG (reference sequence). Trimming removed 0 bases at V and 5 bases at J, with 8 bases between. CDR3 sequence (DNA): TGTGCCTGGAGTGTCCGGACTGACAATGAGCAGTTCTTC. Its translation is CAWSVRTDNEQFF.

The chain uses TRBV5-1 and TRBJ2-5; 10 bases fit TRBD1. Germline V CDR1 and CDR2: SGHRS, YFSETQ. This CDR3 is built from 15 residues. The J segment lost 1 base and the V segment lost 2 bases, leaving 2 bases of the junction unmatched. CDR3 residues: CASSFRDRGQETQYF. Here the CDR3 DNA reads TGCGCCAGCAGCTTCCGGGACAGGGGCCAAGAGACCCAGTACTTC.

About this clone itself: The sample carries other DNA sequences with the same CDR3. The rearrangement uses TRBV19 and TRBJ1-5; D not resolved. Germline loops: CDR1 LNHDA, CDR2 SQIVND (reference sequence). Between the trimmed V and J ends, which lost 3 bases and 1 base, there was a span of 10 bases. There are 15 residues in the CDR3. The CDR3 nucleotides are TGTGCCAGTAGTATCGCGGGTTCGAGCAATCAGCCCCAGCATTTT. Protein product: CASSIAGSSNQPQHF.

This chain connects TRBV7-9 to TRBJ2-6; a possible D gene is TRBD2 (5 bases). V was clipped by 2 bases and J by 0 bases, with 11 bases between them. The CDR3 runs 17 residues. Germline assignment: CDR1 SEHNR and CDR2 FQNEAQ (reference sequence). The CDR3 DNA follows: TGTGCCAGCAGCTTAATCGGACGGGACTCTGGGGCCAACGTCCTGACTTTC. It encodes CASSLIGRDSGANVLTF.

V gene TRBV7-3 combines with J gene TRBJ2-2; 10 nucleotides agree with TRBD2. CDR1 and CDR2 (germline): SGHTA, FQGTGA. J lost 7 bases, V lost 2 bases, and 7 bases had no gene match. The CDR3 contains 16 residues. The CDR3 protein is CASSLALAGEVGELFF. The CDR3 nucleotides are TGTGCCAGCAGCTTAGCGCTAGCGGGAGAGGTCGGGGAGCTGTTTTTT.

The chain is built from TRBV9 and TRBJ1-5; perhaps TRBD1 as D (5 bases). The V end was cut by 1 base, the J end by 5 bases, with 13 bases between. The CDR3 consists of 15 residues. The germline CDR1 and CDR2 sequences are SGDLS and YYNGEE. The CDR3 DNA is TGTGCCAGCAGCGTATCGGGGGATGTGGATCAGCCCCAGCATTTT. Amino acids: CASSVSGDVDQPQHF.